Presented here are 21 T cell receptor beta chains from one specimen sequenced in a study of T-cell memory formation after mild COVID-19. TCRdb re-called the 5' RACE reads through MiXCR, storing one row per CDR3 protein. The sample holds about 560,000 distinct CDR3 sequences, 15% to 20% seen once. The specimen was PBMCs or a T cell subset sorted from them (not recorded which). These receptors all come from an adult woman who had mild COVID-19 (a few samples of this study predate the infection). Cell type and time point are not known.

The chain couples TRBV6-5 to TRBJ1-2, with TRBD1 matching 9 bases. In germline, CDR1 is MNHEY, CDR2 SVGAGI. The CDR3 has 16 residues. The ends lost 0 bases at V and 2 bases at J; junction bases unmatched: 4. Here the CDR3 DNA reads TGTGCCAGCAGTTACTCGAGGGACAGGGTCAACTATGGCTACACCTTC. Translated: CASSYSRDRVNYGYTF.

This clonotype came up many times. The chain couples TRBV19 to TRBJ1-2; weak D call: TRBD1 (5 bases). CDR1 and CDR2 from the germline V gene are LNHDA and SQIVND (reference sequence). The CDR3 extends over 15 amino acids. Trimming stripped 4 bases from V and 5 bases from J, with 17 bases between. DNA of the CDR3: TGTGCCAGTAGTACCAACCCCCGGGGGTCGTATGGCTACACCTTC. Encoded protein: CASSTNPRGSYGYTF.

The sample holds a few counts of this clonotype. This chain uses TRBV24-1 with TRBJ2-5, with D possibly being TRBD1 or TRBD2 (5 bases each). Trimming stripped 4 bases from V and 4 bases from J, with 15 bases between. CDR1 and CDR2 (germline): KGHDR, SFDVKD. The CDR3 loop spans 15 amino acids. CDR3 bases: TGTGCCACCAGTGAACCCACCCGAGGGGTAGAGACCCAGTACTTC. This sequence encodes CATSEPTRGVETQYF.

This clonotype has a handful of counts. V usage is TRBV4-1 and J usage is TRBJ1-2; D may be TRBD1 (5 bases). Germline CDR1 reads MGHRA; CDR2 reads YSYEKL. V was cut by 0 bases and J by 8 bases, with 19 bases left in between. The CDR3 sequence is 16 residues long. This CDR3 reads CASSQDRGGEVFGYTF. For the CDR3, the DNA is TGCGCCAGCAGCCAAGACCGGGGCGGGGAAGTCTTCGGCTACACCTTC.

The gene calls are TRBV30 and TRBJ1-1, with D perhaps matching TRBD1 (6 bases). This CDR3 has 14 amino acids. V was shortened by 2 bases and J by 5 bases, with 15 bases between the two germline ends. Germline V CDR1 and CDR2: GTSNPN, SVGIG (reference sequence). The CDR3 loop is CAWSPGTGQTEAFF. In DNA form, the CDR3 reads TGTGCCTGGAGTCCCGGGACCGGACAGACTGAAGCTTTCTTT.

The chain links TRBV12-3 or TRBV12-4 to TRBJ2-1; D is unresolved. With 7 bases removed from V and 0 bases from J, the gap between germline ends came to 10 bases. This CDR3 is 14 amino acids long. The CDR3 DNA sequence: TGTGCCAGCACCCGCCCTAGCTCCTACAATGAGCAGTTCTTC. It translates to CASTRPSSYNEQFF.

The chain combines TRBV11-2 with TRBJ1-6, with 8 bases matching TRBD1. CDR3 length: 17 residues. J gave up 5 bases and V 5 bases, and 11 bases lay outside the gene matches. CDR1 and CDR2 (germline): SGHAT, FQNNGV. CDR3 residues: CASSQRQGARNNSPLHF. DNA of the CDR3: TGTGCCAGCAGCCAACGGCAGGGGGCGAGGAATAATTCACCCCTCCACTTT.

The gene calls are TRBV18 and TRBJ2-5, with D unclear. Germline V lookup: CDR1 KGHSH, CDR2 LQKENI. The CDR3 contains 13 residues. V lost 2 bases and J 5 bases, leaving 9 bases between the germline ends. The CDR3 region is CASSPGNGETQYF. Written as DNA, the CDR3 is TGTGCCAGCTCACCAGGGAACGGGGAGACCCAGTACTTC.

The chain is built from TRBV7-2 and TRBJ1-4; D call uncertain. Trimming took 3 bases from V and 4 from J, leaving 12 bases between them. CDR1 is SGHTA and CDR2 is FQGNSA in the germline V gene. CDR3 size: 15 residues. The CDR3 nucleotides read TGTGCCAGCAGCTTTTCGTCCGGGGTTAATGAAAAACTGTTTTTT. Translation: CASSFSSGVNEKLFF. The full variable domain, in which reference TRBV7-2 and TRBJ1-4 provide the parts outside the CDR3, is GAGVSQSPSNKVTEKGKDVELRCDPISGHTALYWYRQSLGQGLEFLIYFQGNSAPDKSGLPSDRFSAERTGGSVSTLTIQRTQQEDSAVYLCASSFSSGVNEKLFFGSGTQLSVL.

This clonotype was picked up many times. V is TRBV14 and J is TRBJ2-1; tentatively, D is TRBD2 (5 bases). V was trimmed by 3 bases and J by 0 bases, leaving 9 bases between them. This CDR3 region has 15 residues. The germline V gene encodes CDR1 SGHDN and CDR2 FVKESK. The CDR3 reads CASSQDFSSYNEQFF. In DNA, the CDR3 is TGTGCCAGCAGCCAGGACTTCTCCTCCTACAATGAGCAGTTCTTC. The variable domain in full, with the rest retrieved from reference TRBV14 and TRBJ2-1, is EAGVTQFPSHSVIEKGQTVTLRCDPISGHDNLYWYRRVMGKEIKFLLHFVKESKQDESGMPNNRFLAERTGGTYSTLKVQPAELEDSGVYFCASSQDFSSYNEQFFGPGTRLTVL.

The chain uses TRBV2 and TRBJ1-4; 7 nucleotides match TRBD1. Germline CDR1 is SNHLY and CDR2 is FYNNEI. V lost 6 bases to trimming and J lost 8 bases; unmatched junction nucleotides: 9. CDR3 length: 14 residues. CDR3 DNA sequence: TGTGCCAGCAGCCGACAGGGAACAGGGGAAAAACTGTTTTTT. Its translation is CASSRQGTGEKLFF.

This clonotype was found a few times. This chain connects TRBV5-5 to TRBJ2-2; maybe TRBD1 (6 bases). CDR1 is SGHKS, CDR2 YYEKEE, per germline (reference sequence). Deletions cut 4 bases from V and 0 bases from J, with 10 bases between. This CDR3 has 15 amino acids. The CDR3 is CASSRDTANTGELFF. Written as DNA, the CDR3 is TGTGCCAGCAGCCGGGACACAGCGAACACCGGGGAGCTGTTTTTT.

This clonotype was counted only a few times. The V call is TRBV18, the J call TRBJ1-1, with TRBD1 matching over 8 bases. Germline CDR1 is KGHSH and CDR2 is LQKENI. The CDR3 has 13 residues. V dropped 7 bases and J dropped 2; count of bases not matched to a gene: 3. This chain's CDR3 is CASLQGVNTEAFF. DNA of the CDR3: TGTGCCAGCTTACAGGGGGTAAACACTGAAGCTTTCTTT.

The rearrangement joins TRBV19 to TRBJ2-3, with unresolved D. The CDR3 is 14 residues long. V was clipped by 7 bases and J by 2 bases, with 13 bases between them. Per germline, CDR1 LNHDA and CDR2 SQIVND (reference sequence). CDR3 DNA sequence: TGTGCCAGTAAAAGCCAAAGGCTCACAGATACGCAGTATTTT. The encoded protein is CASKSQRLTDTQYF.

In its sample, this clonotype was seen a few times. The V gene is TRBV18, the J gene TRBJ2-5; 8 nucleotides line up with TRBD2. V lost 6 bases, J lost 4 bases, and 4 bases stayed unmatched. The CDR3 is made up of 13 amino acids. CDR1 and CDR2 (germline): KGHSH, LQKENI. The CDR3 DNA reads TGTGCCAGCTCGCTCAGCGGGAGAGAGACCCAGTACTTC. This translates into CASSLSGRETQYF.

This clonotype has more than one count but fewer than ten. This chain links TRBV3-1 with TRBJ2-2; 10 nucleotides line up with TRBD1. From germline, CDR1 is LGHDT and CDR2 YNNKEL (reference sequence). The CDR3 runs to 16 residues. The V gene end was trimmed by 5 bases and the J gene end by 3 bases; junction bases not matched to a gene: 6. DNA for the CDR3: TGTGCCAGCAGCTGGACAGGGGGAACAGACACCGGGGAGCTGTTTTTT. This sequence encodes CASSWTGGTDTGELFF. The whole variable domain, remainder taken from reference TRBV3-1 and TRBJ2-2, is DTAVSQTPKYLVTQMGNDKSIKCEQNLGHDTMYWYKQDSKKFLKIMFSYNNKELIINETVPNRFSPKSPDKAHLNLHINSLELGDSAVYFCASSWTGGTDTGELFFGEGSRLTVL.

The chain is built from TRBV14 and TRBJ2-7, with D perhaps matching TRBD1 (5 bases). V lost 1 base, J lost 2 bases, and 12 bases lay in between. CDR1 is SGHDN and CDR2 is FVKESK in the germline V gene. The CDR3 contains 15 residues. The CDR3 protein is CASSQVQGYPYEQYF. In DNA form, the CDR3 reads TGTGCCAGCAGCCAAGTCCAGGGATACCCCTACGAGCAGTACTTC.

This clonotype was seen a few times. One end of the junction fails to match germline, which may point to a read error. The V gene is TRBV18, the J gene TRBJ2-7, with TRBD2 matching 8 bases. CDR3 length: 14 residues. Germline V gene data show CDR1 as KGHSH and CDR2 as LQKENI. CDR3 sequence: CASSPGGGAYEQYF. The DNA of the CDR3 is TGCGCCAGCAGCCCCGGGGGGGGCGCCTACGAGCAGTACTTC.

The chain joins TRBV20-1 to TRBJ2-5, with D possibly being TRBD1 or TRBD2 (7 bases each). Looked up from germline, CDR1 is DFQATT and CDR2 is SNEGSKA (reference sequence). The CDR3 consists of 15 residues. V dropped 4 bases and J dropped 4 bases, with 19 bases sitting between them. CDR3 amino acids: CSAKQGRARTETQYF. CDR3 nucleotide sequence: TGCAGTGCTAAACAGGGGAGGGCAAGGACAGAGACCCAGTACTTC.

This clonotype has only a few counts. The chain is built from TRBV12-3 or TRBV12-4 and TRBJ1-2; D is unresolved. The length of the CDR3 is 15 residues. The V and J ends lost 3 bases and 0 bases respectively, with 11 bases between them. The DNA for the CDR3 is TGTGCCAGCAGTTTCGGTCGGGTAGCTAACTATGGCTACACCTTC. As protein: CASSFGRVANYGYTF.

This clonotype occurred a few times. The chain carries TRBV7-9 and TRBJ2-4; D is undetermined. CDR3 length: 13 amino acids. Looked up from germline, CDR1 is SEHNR and CDR2 is FQNEAQ (reference sequence). Trimming removed 6 bases at V and 5 bases at J, with 11 bases between. CDR3 DNA sequence: TGTGCCAGCAGTTCTAGGGTTGAAAACATTCAGTACTTC. This translates into CASSSRVENIQYF.